Presented here are 4 T cell receptor beta chains from one specimen sequenced in a study of blood T cell repertoires in COVID-19. This table comes from immunoSEQ multiplex PCR, and its TCRdb copy is limited to in-frame clones, with some not included. The table shows some 430,000 clones, with about 92% occurring only once. Sequencing was performed on PBMCs or T cells enriched from blood (not recorded which). These receptors came from a man aged 18 to 29 who had recovered from COVID-19.

DNA for the CDR3: TGTGCCAGCTCACCAGGACAGGCCAGTGAAAAACTGTTTTTT. Translated: CASSPGQASEKLFF. The chain combines TRBV18 with TRBJ1-4; 7 bases map to TRBD1. The CDR3 totals 14 residues. Trimming removed 2 bases from V and 7 bases from J; junction bases left unmatched: 4. The germline CDR1 and CDR2 sequences are KGHSH and LQKENI.

The chain joins TRBV10-1 to TRBJ1-6; D is uncertain. Germline assignment: CDR1 WNHNN and CDR2 SYGVQD (reference sequence). V gave up 4 bases and J gave up 7 bases, with 8 bases separating them. The CDR3 loop spans 13 amino acids. CDR3 amino acids: CASSGGPNSPLHF. The CDR3 region has the DNA TGCGCCAGCAGTGGTGGGCCAAATTCACCCCTCCACTTT.

The rearrangement links TRBV10-2 to TRBJ2-1; 12 positions match TRBD2. J lost 9 bases, V lost 8 bases, and 8 bases had no gene match. CDR3 length: 14 residues. From germline, CDR1 is WSHSY and CDR2 SAAADI. This CDR3 is CASLATSGSGEQFF. CDR3 DNA: TGCGCCAGCTTGGCGACTAGCGGGAGTGGTGAGCAGTTCTTC.

The chain combines TRBV6-5 with TRBJ1-2, with TRBD1 as a possible D gene (6 bases). V lost 6 bases to trimming and J lost 0 bases, with 11 bases between them. Germline-derived CDR1 and CDR2 are MNHEY and SVGAGI. CDR3 size: 14 residues. The CDR3: CASRRDTSNYGYTF. CDR3 bases: TGTGCCAGCAGAAGGGACACCTCTAACTATGGCTACACCTTC.